The subject of this entry is one TCR beta chain. Its antigen remains unidentified. This CDR3 comprises 14 residues. V dropped 5 bases and J dropped 4; count of bases not matched to a gene: 6. From germline, CDR1 is SGHVS and CDR2 FQNEAQ. The sample originates from a study of cytomegalovirus exposure and HLA in healthy donors. Points from the study as a whole: TCR beta chains associated with HLA were, in a later analysis, more clonally expanded than equally common others.

PCR primers comprised 60 Vbeta and 13 Jbeta primers. Data came from immunoSEQ multiplex PCR; TCRdb stores just in-frame clones and leaves some out. The data hold some 180,000 clones, with about four fifths observed a single time. Sequencing input: PBMCs. This clonotype was sampled from a female donor in good health and CMV-seronegative. The chain links TRBV7-8 to TRBJ1-1; TRBD1 matches at 8 bases. The CDR3 DNA reads TGTGCCAGCAGCACCCGGACAGGGATCACTGAAGCTTTCTTT. Translating gives CASSTRTGITEAFF.